What follows describes a single T cell receptor (beta chain). The target antigen is unknown. The data belong to a study of CD4+ T cells in melanoma. Study-wide results and caveats: A reported correlation linked neoantigen-specific CD4+ T cells to CD8+, macrophage and B cell function. Neoantigen-specific CD4+ T cells in melanoma reportedly had diverse differentiation states.

The data were produced by immunoSEQ multiplex PCR, yet TCRdb's version contains in-frame clones alone and is incomplete. The sample has 52,000 or so clones; almost 70% are singletons. Sample: tumor tissue. The origin of this receptor is a human donor with melanoma.

CDR3 in amino acids: CASSLGGNEQFF. The CDR3, as DNA: TGTGCCAGCAGTTTGGGGGGGAATGAGCAGTTCTTC. The chain recombines TRBV27 with TRBJ2-1, with 7 positions matching TRBD2. CDR1 and CDR2 (germline): MNHEY, SMNVEV (reference sequence). Germline trimming cut 3 bases from V and 7 bases from J; bases unmatched to any gene: 0. CDR3 length: 12 residues.